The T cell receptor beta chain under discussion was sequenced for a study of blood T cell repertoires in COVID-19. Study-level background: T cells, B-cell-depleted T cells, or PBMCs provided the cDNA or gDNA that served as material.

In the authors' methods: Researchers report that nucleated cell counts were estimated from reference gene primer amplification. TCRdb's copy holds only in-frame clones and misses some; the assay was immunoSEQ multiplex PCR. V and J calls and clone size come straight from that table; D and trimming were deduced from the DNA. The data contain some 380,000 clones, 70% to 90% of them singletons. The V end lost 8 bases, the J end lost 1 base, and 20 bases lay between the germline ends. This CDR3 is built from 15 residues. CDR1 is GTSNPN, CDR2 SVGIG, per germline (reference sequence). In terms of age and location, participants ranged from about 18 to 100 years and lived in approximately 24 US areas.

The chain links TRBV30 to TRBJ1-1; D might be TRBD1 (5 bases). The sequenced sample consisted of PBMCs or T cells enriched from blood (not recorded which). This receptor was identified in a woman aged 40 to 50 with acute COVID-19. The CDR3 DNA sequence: TGTGCCAGTACGCGGGACCCCACGTCGAACACTGAAGCTTTCTTT. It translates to CASTRDPTSNTEAFF.